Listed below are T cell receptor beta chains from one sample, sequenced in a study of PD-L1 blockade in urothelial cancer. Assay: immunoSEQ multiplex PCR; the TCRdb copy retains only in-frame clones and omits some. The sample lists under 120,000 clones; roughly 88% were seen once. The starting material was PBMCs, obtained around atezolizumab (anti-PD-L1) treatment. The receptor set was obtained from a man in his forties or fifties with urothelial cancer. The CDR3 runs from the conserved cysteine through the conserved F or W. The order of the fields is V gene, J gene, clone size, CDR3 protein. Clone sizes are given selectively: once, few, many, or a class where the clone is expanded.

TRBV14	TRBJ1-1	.	CASSQVAGYGEAFF
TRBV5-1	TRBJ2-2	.	CASTKKQGANTGELFF
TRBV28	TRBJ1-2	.	CASSLGGGHYGYTF
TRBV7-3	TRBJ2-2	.	CASSLTELSGRALDGELFF
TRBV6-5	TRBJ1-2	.	CASSYLGTRVYTF
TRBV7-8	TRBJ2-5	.	CASSLNRGRGETQYF
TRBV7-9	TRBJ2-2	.	CASDGAGTSTGELFF
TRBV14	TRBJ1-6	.	CASSQVGQANSPLHF
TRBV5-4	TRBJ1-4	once	CASSFRKWGEDEKLFF
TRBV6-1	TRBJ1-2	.	CASSQGYGYTF
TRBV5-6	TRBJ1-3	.	CASSPGIPDFSGNTIYF
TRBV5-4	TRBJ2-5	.	CASSFDRGYQETQYF
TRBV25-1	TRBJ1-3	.	CASSDVTGKAGNTIYF
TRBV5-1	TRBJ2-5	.	CASSLSYPTEETQYF
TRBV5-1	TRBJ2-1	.	CASSLGYSYNEQFF
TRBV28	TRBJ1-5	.	CASRRTNSNQPQHF
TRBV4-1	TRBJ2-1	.	CASSQVLAEYNEQFF
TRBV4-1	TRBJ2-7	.	CASSVGQANSYEQYF
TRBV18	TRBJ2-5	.	CASSPTPGQTQETQYF
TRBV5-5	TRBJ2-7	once	CASSLAGLAGVYEQYF
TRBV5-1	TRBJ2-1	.	CASSSGTGAAKNEQFF
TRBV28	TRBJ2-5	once	CASSLFRQETQYF